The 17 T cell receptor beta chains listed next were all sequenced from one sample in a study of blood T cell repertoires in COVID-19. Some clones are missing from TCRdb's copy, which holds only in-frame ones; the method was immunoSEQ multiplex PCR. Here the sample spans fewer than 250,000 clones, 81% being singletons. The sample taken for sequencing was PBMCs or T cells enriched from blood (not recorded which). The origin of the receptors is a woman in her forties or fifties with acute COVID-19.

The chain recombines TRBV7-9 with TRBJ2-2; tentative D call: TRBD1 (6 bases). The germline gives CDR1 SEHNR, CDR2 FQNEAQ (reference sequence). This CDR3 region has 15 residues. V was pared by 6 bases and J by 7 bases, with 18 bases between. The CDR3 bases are TGTGCCAGCAGTGTTGTGGGGGCGCAAGGCGGGGAGCTGTTTTTT. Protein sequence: CASSVVGAQGGELFF.

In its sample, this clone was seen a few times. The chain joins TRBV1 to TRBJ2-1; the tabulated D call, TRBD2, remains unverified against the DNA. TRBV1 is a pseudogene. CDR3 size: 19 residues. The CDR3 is CTSSQSLTTGTSGHNEQFF. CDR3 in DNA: TGCACCAGCAGCCAATCTCTAACGACCGGGACTAGCGGTCACAATGAGCAGTTCTTC.

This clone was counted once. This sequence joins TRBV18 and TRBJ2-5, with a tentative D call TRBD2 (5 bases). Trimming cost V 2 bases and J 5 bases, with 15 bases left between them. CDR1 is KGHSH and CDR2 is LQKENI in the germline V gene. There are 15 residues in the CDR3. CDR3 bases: TGTGCCAGCTCACCATCCCCCGACCGCGGGGAGACCCAGTACTTC. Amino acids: CASSPSPDRGETQYF.

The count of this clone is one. The CDR3 DNA reads TGTGCCAGCAGCCCCCGGGCGGGTGAAGCTTTCTTT. It translates to CASSPRAGEAFF. The chain couples TRBV5-8 to TRBJ1-1; D remains unclear. V was clipped by 4 bases and J by 7 bases, with 11 bases between them. The germline gives CDR1 SGHTS, CDR2 YDEGEE. The CDR3 has 12 residues.

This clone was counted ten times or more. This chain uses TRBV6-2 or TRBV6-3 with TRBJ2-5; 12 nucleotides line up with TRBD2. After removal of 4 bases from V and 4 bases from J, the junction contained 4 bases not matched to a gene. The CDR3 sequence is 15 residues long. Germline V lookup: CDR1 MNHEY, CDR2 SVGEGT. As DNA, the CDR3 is TGTGCCAGCAGTTTACTAGCGGGGGGAGTAGAGACCCAGTACTTC. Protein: CASSLLAGGVETQYF.

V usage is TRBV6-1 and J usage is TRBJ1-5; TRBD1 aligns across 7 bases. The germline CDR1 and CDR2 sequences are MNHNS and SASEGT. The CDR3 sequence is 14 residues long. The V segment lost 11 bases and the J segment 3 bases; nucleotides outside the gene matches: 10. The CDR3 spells CAAWAGQNNQPQHF. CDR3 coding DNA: TGTGCCGCGTGGGCGGGACAGAACAATCAGCCCCAGCATTTT.

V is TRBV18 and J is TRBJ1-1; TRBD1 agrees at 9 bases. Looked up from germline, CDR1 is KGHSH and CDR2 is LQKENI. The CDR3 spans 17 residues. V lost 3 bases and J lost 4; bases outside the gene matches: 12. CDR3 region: CASSPSAPGTGLTEAFF. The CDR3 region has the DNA TGTGCCAGCTCACCCTCGGCTCCCGGGACAGGGCTCACTGAAGCTTTCTTT.

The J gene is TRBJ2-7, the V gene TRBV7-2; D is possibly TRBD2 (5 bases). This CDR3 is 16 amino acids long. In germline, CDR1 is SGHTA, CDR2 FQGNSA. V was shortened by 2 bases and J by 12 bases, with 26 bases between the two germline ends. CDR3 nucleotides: TGTGCCAGCAGCTTATCAATAGCGACTGCTCTCCAGGATCTGTACTTC. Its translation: CASSLSIATALQDLYF. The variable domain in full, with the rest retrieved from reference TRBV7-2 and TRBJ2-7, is GAGVSQSPSNKVTEKGKDVELRCDPISGHTALYWYRQSLGQGLEFLIYFQGNSAPDKSGLPSDRFSAERTGGSVSTLTIQRTQQEDSAVYLCASSLSIATALQDLYFGPGTRLTVT.

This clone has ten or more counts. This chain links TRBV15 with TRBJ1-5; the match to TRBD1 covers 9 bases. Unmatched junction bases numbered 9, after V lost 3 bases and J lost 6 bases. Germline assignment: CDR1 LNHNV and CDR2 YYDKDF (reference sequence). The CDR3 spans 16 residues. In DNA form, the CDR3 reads TGTGCCACCAGCAGCGACCGGACAGGGGAGCTTCAGCCCCAGCATTTT. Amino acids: CATSSDRTGELQPQHF.

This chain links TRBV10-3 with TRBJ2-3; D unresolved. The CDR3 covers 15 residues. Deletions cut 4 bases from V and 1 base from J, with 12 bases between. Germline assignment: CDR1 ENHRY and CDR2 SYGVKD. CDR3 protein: CAISASMVGTDTQYF. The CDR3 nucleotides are TGTGCCATCAGTGCCAGTATGGTGGGCACAGATACGCAGTATTTT.

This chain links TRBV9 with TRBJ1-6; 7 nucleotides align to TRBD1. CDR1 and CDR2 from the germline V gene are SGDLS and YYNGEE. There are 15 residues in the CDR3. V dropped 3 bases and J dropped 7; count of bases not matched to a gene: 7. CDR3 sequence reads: CASSAPGQTNSPLHF. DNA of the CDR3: TGTGCCAGCAGCGCACCGGGACAGACAAATTCACCCCTCCACTTT.

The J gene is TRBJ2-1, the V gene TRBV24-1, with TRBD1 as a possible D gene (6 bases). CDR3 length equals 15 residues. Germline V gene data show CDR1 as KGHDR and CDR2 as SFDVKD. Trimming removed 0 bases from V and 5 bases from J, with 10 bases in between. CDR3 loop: CATSDLDQGHNEQFF. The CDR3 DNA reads TGTGCCACCAGTGATTTGGATCAGGGGCACAATGAGCAGTTCTTC.

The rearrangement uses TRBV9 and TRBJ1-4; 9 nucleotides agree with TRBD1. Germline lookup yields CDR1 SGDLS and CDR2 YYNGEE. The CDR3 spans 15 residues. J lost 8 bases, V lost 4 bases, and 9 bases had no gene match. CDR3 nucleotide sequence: TGTGCCAGCAGCAGGGACAGGGCTTTCGCAGAAAAACTGTTTTTT. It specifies CASSRDRAFAEKLFF.

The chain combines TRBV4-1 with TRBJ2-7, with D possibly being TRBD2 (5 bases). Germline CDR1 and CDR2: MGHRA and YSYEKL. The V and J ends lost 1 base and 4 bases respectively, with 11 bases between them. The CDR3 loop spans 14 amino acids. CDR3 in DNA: TGCGCCAGCAGCCAAGTTGGGAGTTGGTACGAGCAGTACTTC. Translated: CASSQVGSWYEQYF.

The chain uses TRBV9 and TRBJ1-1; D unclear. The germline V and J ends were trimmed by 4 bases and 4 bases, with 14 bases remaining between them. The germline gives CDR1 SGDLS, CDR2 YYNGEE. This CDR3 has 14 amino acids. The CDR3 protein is CASSPGGTFTEAFF. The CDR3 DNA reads TGTGCCAGCAGCCCGGGAGGTACGTTCACTGAAGCTTTCTTT.

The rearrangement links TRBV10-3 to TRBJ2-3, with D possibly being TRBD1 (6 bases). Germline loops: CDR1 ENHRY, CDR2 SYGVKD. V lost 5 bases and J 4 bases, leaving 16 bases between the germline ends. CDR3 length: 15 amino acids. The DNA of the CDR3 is TGTGCCATCAGTTCCCGGGACACTTCTGCAGATACGCAGTATTTT. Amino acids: CAISSRDTSADTQYF.

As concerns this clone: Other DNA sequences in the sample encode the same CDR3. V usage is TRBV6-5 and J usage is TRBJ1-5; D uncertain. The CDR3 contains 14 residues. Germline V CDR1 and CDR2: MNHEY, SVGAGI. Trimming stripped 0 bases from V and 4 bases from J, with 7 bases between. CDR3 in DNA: TGTGCCAGCAGTTACTCAGAGGGAAATCAGCCCCAGCATTTT. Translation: CASSYSEGNQPQHF.